The 2 T cell receptor beta chains below were found in one sample sequenced in a study of a mutant IDH1 vaccine in newly diagnosed glioma. Sequenced by immunoSEQ multiplex PCR; TCRdb stores in-frame clones only, minus some. The sample holds approximately 43,000 clones, about 78% seen once. Indicated time point: week 23, last vaccination. In every dose of vaccine, 300 ug of mutant IDH1 20-mer peptide was given alongside topical imiquimod. Their specific antigens are unknown. Sample: PBMCs, taken from a glioma patient whose treatment included an IDH1 peptide vaccine. These receptors all come from a woman aged 40 to 50 with glioma. Some clones in this sample may be carry-over from other donors' samples.

This clone was detected a few times. The chain has TRBV28 and TRBJ2-5, with D perhaps matching TRBD2 (6 bases). The CDR3 totals 20 residues. Trimming cost V 3 bases and J 1 base, with 27 bases left between them. Per the germline V gene, CDR1 is MDHEN and CDR2 is SYDVKM. CDR3 sequence (DNA): TGTGCCAGCAGTTTTAGTCTTGTCGGGACTCTCACCAGACCCCAAGAGACCCAGTACTTC. This encodes CASSFSLVGTLTRPQETQYF.

This clone occurred a few times. V usage is TRBV4-1 and J usage is TRBJ2-7; D may be TRBD2 (7 bases). From germline, CDR1 is MGHRA and CDR2 YSYEKL. Trimming shortened V by 1 base and J by 2 bases, and 18 bases separated the two germline ends. CDR3 length: 17 amino acids. The chain's CDR3 is CASSQVWGGHDPYEQYF. CDR3 in DNA: TGCGCCAGCAGCCAAGTCTGGGGGGGACACGATCCCTACGAGCAGTACTTC.